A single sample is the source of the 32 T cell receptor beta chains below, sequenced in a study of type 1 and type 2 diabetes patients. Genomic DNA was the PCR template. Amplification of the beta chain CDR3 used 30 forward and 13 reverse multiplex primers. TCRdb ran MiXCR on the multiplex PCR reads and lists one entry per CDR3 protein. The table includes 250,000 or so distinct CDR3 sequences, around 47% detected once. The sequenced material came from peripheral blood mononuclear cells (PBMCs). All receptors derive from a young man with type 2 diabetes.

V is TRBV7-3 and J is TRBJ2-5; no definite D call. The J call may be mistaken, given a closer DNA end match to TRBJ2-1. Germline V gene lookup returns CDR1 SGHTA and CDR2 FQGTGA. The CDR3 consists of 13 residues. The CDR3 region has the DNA TGTGCCAGCAGCTTAGTTCCGTACACAAAGCAGTTCTTC. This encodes CASSLVPYTKQFF.

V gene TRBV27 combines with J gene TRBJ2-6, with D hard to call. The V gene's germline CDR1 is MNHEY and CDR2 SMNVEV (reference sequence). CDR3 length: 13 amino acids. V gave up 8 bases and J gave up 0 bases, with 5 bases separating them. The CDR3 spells CASAPSGANVLTF. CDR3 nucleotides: TGTGCCAGCGCTCCCTCTGGGGCCAACGTCCTGACTTTC.

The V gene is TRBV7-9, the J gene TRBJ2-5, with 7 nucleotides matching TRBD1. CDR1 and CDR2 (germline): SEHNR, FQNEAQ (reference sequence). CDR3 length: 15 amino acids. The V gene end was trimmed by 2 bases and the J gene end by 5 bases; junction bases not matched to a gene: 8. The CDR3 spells CASSLIVTGAETQYF. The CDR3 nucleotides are TGTGCCAGCAGCTTAATCGTCACAGGGGCGGAGACCCAGTACTTC.

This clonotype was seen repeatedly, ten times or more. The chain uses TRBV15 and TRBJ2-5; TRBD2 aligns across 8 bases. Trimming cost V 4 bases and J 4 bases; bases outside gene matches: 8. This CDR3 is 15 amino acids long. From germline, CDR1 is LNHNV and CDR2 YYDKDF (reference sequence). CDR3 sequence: CATSKDSGVRETQYF. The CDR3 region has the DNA TGTGCCACCAGCAAGGATAGCGGGGTCCGAGAGACCCAGTACTTC.

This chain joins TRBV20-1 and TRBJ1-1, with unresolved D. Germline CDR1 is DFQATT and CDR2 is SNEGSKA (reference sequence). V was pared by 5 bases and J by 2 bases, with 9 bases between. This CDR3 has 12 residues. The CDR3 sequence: CSAPGPNTEAFF. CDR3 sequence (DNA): TGCAGTGCTCCCGGCCCTAACACTGAAGCTTTCTTT.

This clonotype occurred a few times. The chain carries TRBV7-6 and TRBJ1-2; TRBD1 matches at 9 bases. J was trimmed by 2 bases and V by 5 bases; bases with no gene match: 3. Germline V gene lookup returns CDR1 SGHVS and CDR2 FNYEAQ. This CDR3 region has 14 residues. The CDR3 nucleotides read TGTGCCAGCAGCACAGGGGGCCGGAACTATGGCTACACCTTC. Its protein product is CASSTGGRNYGYTF.

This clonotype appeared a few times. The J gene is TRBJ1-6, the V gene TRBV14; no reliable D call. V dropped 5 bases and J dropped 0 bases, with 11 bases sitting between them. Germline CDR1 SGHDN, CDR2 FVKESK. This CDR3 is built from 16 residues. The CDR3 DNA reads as TGTGCCAGCAGCGTGACTAGCGGCTCCTATAATTCACCCCTCCACTTT. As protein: CASSVTSGSYNSPLHF.

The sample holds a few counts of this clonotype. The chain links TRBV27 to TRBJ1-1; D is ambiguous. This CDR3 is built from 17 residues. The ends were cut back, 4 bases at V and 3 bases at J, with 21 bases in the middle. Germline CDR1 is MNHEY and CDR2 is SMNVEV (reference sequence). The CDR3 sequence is CASSSLARLGGHTEAFF. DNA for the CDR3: TGTGCCAGCAGTTCCCTTGCCCGCTTGGGAGGGCACACTGAAGCTTTCTTT.

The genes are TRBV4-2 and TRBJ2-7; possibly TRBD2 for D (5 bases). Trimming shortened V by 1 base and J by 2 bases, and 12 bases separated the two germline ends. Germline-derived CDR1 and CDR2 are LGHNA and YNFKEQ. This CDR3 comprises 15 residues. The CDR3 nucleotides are TGTGCCAGCAGCCAAGCAGAAGGACTCACCTACGAGCAGTACTTC. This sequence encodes CASSQAEGLTYEQYF.

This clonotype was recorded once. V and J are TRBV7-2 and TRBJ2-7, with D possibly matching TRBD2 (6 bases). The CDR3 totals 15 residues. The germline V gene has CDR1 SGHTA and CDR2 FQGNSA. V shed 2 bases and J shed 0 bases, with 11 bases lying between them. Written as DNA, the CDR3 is TGTGCCAGCAGCTTACCCCGGGGGACCTCCTACGAGCAGTACTTC. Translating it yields CASSLPRGTSYEQYF. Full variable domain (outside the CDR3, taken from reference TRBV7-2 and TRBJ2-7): GAGVSQSPSNKVTEKGKDVELRCDPISGHTALYWYRQSLGQGLEFLIYFQGNSAPDKSGLPSDRFSAERTGGSVSTLTIQRTQQEDSAVYLCASSLPRGTSYEQYFGPGTRLTVT.

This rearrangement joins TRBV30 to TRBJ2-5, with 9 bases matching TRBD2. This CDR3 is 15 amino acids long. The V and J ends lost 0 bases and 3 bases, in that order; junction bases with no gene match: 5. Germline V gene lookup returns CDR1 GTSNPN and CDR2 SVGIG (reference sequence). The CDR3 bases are TGTGCCTGGAGTGTGGGTAGCGGGAGTAAAGAGACCCAGTACTTC. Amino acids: CAWSVGSGSKETQYF.

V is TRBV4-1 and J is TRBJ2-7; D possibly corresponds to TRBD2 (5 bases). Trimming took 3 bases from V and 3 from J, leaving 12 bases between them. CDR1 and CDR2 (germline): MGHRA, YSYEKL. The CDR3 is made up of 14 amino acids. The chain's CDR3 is CASSQGVSGYEQYF. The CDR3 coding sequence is TGCGCCAGCAGCCAGGGCGTGAGCGGCTACGAGCAGTACTTC.

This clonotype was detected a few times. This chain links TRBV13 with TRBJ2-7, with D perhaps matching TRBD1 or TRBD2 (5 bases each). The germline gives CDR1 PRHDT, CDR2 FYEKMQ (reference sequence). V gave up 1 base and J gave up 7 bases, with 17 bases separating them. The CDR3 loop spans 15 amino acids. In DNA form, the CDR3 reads TGTGCCAGCAGCTTAGATCTCCCCGGGGCGTGGGAGCAGTACTTC. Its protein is CASSLDLPGAWEQYF.

The CDR3 is CASSYGSYEQYF. CDR3 DNA sequence: TGTGCCAGCAGCTACGGGTCCTACGAGCAGTACTTC. The V gene is TRBV28, the J gene TRBJ2-7; D not certain. Trimming took off 6 bases at V and 1 base at J, with 7 bases between the two ends. Germline V gene sequence: CDR1 MDHEN, CDR2 SYDVKM. This CDR3 has 12 amino acids. Full variable domain (missing parts from reference TRBV28 and TRBJ2-7): DVKVTQSSRYLVKRTGEKVFLECVQDMDHENMFWYRQDPGLGLRLIYFSYDVKMKEKGDIPEGYSVSREKKERFSLILESASTNQTSMYLCASSYGSYEQYFGPGTRLTVT.

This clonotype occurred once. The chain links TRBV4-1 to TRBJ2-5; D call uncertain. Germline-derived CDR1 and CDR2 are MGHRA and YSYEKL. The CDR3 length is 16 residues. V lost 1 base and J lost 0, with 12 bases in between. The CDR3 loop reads CASSQASGPNQETQYF. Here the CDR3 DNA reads TGCGCCAGCAGCCAAGCATCCGGGCCGAACCAAGAGACCCAGTACTTC.

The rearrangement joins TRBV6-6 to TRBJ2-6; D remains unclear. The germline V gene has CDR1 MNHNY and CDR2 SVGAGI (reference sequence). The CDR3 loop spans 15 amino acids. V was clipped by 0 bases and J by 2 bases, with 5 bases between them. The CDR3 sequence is CASSYSRTGANVLTF. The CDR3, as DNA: TGTGCCAGCAGTTACTCAAGGACTGGGGCCAACGTCCTGACTTTC.

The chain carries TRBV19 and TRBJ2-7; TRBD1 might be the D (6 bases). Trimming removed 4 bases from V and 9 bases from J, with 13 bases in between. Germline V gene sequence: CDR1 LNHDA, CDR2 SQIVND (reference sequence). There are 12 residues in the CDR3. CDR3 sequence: CASSSRTDVQYF. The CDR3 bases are TGTGCCAGTAGTAGCAGGACAGACGTGCAGTACTTC.

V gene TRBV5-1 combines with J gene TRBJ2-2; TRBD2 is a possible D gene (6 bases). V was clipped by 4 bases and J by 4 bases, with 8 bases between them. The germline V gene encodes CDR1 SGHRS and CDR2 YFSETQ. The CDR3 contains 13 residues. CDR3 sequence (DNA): TGCGCCAGCAGCCACGGGGGCACCGGGGAGCTGTTTTTT. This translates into CASSHGGTGELFF.

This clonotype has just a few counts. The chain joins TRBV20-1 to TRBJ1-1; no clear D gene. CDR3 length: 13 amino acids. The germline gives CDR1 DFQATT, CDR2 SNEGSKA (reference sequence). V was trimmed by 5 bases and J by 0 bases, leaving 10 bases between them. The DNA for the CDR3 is TGCAGTGCTGTGGACGTCATGAACACTGAAGCTTTCTTT. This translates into CSAVDVMNTEAFF.

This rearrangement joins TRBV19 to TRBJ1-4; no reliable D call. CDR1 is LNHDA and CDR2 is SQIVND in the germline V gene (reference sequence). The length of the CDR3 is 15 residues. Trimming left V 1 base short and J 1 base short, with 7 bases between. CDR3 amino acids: CASSIGGETNEKLFF. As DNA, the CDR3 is TGTGCCAGTAGTATAGGAGGCGAAACTAATGAAAAACTGTTTTTT.

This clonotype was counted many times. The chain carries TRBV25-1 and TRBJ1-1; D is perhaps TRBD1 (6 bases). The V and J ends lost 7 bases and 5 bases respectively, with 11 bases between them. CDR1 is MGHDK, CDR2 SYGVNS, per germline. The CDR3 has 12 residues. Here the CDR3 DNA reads TGTGCCAGCACCCGAGGGGGGACTGAAGCTTTCTTT. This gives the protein CASTRGGTEAFF. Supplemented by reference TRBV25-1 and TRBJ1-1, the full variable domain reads EADIYQTPRYLVIGTGKKITLECSQTMGHDKMYWYQQDPGMELHLIHYSYGVNSTEKGDLSSESTVSRIRTEHFPLTLESARPSHTSQYLCASTRGGTEAFFGQGTRLTVV.

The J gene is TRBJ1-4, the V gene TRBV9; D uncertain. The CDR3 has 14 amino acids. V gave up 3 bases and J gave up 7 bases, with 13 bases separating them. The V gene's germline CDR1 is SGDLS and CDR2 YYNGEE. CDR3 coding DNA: TGTGCCAGCAGCGATGGTAGTTCGGGTGAAAAACTGTTTTTT. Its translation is CASSDGSSGEKLFF. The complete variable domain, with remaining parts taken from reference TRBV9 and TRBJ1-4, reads DSGVTQTPKHLITATGQRVTLRCSPRSGDLSVYWYQQSLDQGLQFLIQYYNGEERAKGNILERFSAQQFPDLHSELNLSSLELGDSALYFCASSDGSSGEKLFFGSGTQLSVL.

Here the CDR3 reads CASSLAPHQNTEAFF. In DNA form, the CDR3 reads TGCGCCAGCAGCTTGGCCCCTCACCAGAACACTGAAGCTTTCTTT. V and J are TRBV5-1 and TRBJ1-1; D is unresolved. Per the germline V gene, CDR1 is SGHRS and CDR2 is YFSETQ. The CDR3 spans 15 residues. Trimming left V 0 bases short and J 1 base short, with 10 bases between.

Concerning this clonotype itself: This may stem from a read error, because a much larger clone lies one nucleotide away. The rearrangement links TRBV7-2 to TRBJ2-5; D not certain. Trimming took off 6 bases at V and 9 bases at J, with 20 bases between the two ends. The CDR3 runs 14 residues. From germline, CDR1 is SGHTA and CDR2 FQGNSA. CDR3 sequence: CASSEGARSWPQYF. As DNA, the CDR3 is TGTGCCAGCAGTGAAGGCGCCAGGAGTTGGCCCCAGTACTTC.

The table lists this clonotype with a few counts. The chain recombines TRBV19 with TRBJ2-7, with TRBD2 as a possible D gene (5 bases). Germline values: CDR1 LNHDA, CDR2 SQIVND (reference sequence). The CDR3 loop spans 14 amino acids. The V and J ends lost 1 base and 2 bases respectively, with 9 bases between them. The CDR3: CASSIVSGTYEQYF. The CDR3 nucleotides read TGTGCCAGTAGTATAGTCTCCGGGACCTACGAGCAGTACTTC.

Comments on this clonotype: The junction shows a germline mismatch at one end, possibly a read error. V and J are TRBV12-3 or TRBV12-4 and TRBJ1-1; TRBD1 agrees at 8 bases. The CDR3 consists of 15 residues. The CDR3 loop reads CATKGQGAIGTEALF. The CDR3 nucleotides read TGTGCCACCAAGGGGCAGGGGGCAATTGGGACTGAAGCTCTCTTT.

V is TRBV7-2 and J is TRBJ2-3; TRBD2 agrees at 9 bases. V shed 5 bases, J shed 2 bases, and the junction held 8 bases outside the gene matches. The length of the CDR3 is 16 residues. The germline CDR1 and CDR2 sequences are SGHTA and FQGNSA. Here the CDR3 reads CASSKAGTSLTDTQYF. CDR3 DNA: TGTGCCAGCAGCAAGGCCGGGACTAGCCTCACAGATACGCAGTATTTT.

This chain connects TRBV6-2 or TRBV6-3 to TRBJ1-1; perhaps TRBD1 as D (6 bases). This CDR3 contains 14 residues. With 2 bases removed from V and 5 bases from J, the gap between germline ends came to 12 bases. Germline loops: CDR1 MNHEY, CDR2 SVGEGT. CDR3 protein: CASSYRGASTEAFF. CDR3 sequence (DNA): TGTGCCAGCAGTTACAGGGGGGCAAGTACTGAAGCTTTCTTT.

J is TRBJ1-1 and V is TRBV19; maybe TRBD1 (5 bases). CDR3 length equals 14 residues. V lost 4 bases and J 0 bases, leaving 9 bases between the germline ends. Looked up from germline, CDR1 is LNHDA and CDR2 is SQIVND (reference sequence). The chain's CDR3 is CASSTSTVNTEAFF. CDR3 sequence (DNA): TGTGCCAGTAGTACCTCGACAGTGAACACTGAAGCTTTCTTT.

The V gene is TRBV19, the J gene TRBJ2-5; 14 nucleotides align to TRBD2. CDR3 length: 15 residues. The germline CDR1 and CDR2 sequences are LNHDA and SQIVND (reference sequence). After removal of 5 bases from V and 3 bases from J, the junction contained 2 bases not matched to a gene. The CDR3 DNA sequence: TGTGCCAGTAGTTGGGGACTAGCGGGGGAAGAGACCCAGTACTTC. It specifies CASSWGLAGEETQYF. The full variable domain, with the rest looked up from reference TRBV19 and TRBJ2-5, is DGGITQSPKYLFRKEGQNVTLSCEQNLNHDAMYWYRQDPGQGLRLIYYSQIVNDFQKGDIAEGYSVSREKKESFPLTVTSAQKNPTAFYLCASSWGLAGEETQYFGPGTRLLVL.

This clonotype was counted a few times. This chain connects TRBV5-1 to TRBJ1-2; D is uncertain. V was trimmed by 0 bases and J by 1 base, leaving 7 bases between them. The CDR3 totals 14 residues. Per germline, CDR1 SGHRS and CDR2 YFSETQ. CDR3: CASSLVPINYGYTF. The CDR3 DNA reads TGCGCCAGCAGCTTGGTTCCGATTAACTATGGCTACACCTTC. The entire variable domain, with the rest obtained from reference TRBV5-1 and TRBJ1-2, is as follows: KAGVTQTPRYLIKTRGQQVTLSCSPISGHRSVSWYQQTPGQGLQFLFEYFSETQRNKGNFPGRFSGRQFSNSRSEMNVSTLELGDSALYLCASSLVPINYGYTFGSGTRLTVV.

CDR3 sequence: CSAREASSYEQYF. The CDR3 nucleotides are TGCAGTGCTAGAGAAGCAAGCTCCTACGAGCAGTACTTC. The chain couples TRBV20-1 to TRBJ2-7; no definite D call. The V gene lost 0 bases and the J gene lost 0 bases, with 6 bases spanning the gap. The CDR3 covers 13 residues. Germline V gene lookup returns CDR1 DFQATT and CDR2 SNEGSKA (reference sequence).